One TCR beta chain is described in this entry. What it binds is not known. In alopecia areata patients, both lesional scalp punch biopsies and peripheral blood were collected. V shed 5 bases and J shed 2 bases, with 16 bases lying between them. The CDR3 runs to 16 residues. The germline V gene has CDR1 SEHNR and CDR2 FQNEAQ (reference sequence). RNA extraction was followed by reverse transcription into cDNA, which acted as the sequencing template. Measured with immunoSEQ multiplex PCR; TCRdb has only the in-frame clones, and not every one. The sample lists about 91,000 clones; 40% to 55% were seen once. This sample is part of a study of CD8+ T cells in alopecia areata. Study-level results: Across lesional scalp, and particularly alopecia totalis/universalis, clonality surpassed that of normal scalp.

The TCR comes from a human donor with alopecia areata. Sequencing input: CD4+ T cells sorted from blood. The V and J genes are TRBV7-9 and TRBJ1-5; D perhaps matches TRBD1 (6 bases). As DNA, the CDR3 is TGTGCCAGCAGCCAGGGGTCTGGGGCGGGCAATCAGCCCCAGCATTTT. This gives the protein CASSQGSGAGNQPQHF.